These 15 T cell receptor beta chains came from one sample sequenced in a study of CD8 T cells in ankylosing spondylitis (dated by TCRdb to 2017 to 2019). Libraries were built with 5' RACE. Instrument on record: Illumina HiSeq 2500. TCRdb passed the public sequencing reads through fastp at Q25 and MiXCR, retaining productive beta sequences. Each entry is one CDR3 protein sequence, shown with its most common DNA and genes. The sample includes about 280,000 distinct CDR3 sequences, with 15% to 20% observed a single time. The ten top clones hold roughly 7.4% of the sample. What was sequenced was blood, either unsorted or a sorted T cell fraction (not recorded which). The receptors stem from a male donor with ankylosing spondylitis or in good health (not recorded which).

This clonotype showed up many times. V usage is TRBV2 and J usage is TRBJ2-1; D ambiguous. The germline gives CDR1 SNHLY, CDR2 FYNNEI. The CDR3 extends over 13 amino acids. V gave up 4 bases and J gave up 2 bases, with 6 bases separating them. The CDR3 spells CASSGDTYNEQFF. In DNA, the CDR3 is TGTGCCAGCAGTGGAGACACCTACAATGAGCAGTTCTTC.

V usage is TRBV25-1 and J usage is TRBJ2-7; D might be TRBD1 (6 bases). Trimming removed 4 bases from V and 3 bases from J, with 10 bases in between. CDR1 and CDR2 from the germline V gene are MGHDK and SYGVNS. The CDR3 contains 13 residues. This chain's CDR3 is CASSGQGHYEQYV. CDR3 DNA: TGTGCCAGCAGTGGTCAGGGGCACTACGAGCAGTACGTC.

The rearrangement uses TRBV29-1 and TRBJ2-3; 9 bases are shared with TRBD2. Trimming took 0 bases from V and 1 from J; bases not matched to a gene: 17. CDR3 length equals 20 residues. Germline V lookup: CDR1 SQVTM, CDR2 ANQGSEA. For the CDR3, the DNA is TGCAGCGTTGAAGATCAGGGATGGAATAGCGGGAGAGTCGGCACAGATACGCAGTATTTT. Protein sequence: CSVEDQGWNSGRVGTDTQYF.

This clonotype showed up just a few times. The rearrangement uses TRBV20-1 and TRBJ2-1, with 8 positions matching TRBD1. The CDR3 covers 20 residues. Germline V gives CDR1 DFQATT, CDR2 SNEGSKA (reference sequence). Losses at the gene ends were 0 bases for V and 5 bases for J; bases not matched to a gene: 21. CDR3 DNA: TGCAGTGCTAGAGATGGGGGGCGGGGCAGACAGGGGATGGGTAACAATGAGCAGTTCTTC. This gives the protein CSARDGGRGRQGMGNNEQFF.

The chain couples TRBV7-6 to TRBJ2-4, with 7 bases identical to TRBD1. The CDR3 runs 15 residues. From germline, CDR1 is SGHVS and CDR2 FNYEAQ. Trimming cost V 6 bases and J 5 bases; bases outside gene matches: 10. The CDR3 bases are TGTGCCAGCAGTTCCGACAGGGTGGGGCAAAACATTCAGTACTTC. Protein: CASSSDRVGQNIQYF.

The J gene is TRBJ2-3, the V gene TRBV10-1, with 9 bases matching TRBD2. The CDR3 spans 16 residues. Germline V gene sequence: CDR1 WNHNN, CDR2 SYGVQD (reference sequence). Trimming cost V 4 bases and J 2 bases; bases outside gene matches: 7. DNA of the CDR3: TGCGCCAGCAGTGGCAATAGCGGGAGCCTCACAGATACGCAGTATTTT. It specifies CASSGNSGSLTDTQYF.

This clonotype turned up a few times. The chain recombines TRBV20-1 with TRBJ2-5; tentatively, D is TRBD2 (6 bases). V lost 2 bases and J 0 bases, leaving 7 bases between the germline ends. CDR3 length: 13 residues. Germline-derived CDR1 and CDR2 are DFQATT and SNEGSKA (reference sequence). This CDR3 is CSARRGYQETQYF. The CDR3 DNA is TGCAGTGCTAGACGGGGGTACCAAGAGACCCAGTACTTC.

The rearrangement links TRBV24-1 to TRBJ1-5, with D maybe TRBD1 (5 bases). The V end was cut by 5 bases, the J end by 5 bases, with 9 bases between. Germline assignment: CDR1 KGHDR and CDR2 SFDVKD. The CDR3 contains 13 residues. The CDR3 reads CATSATTDQPQHF. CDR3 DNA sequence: TGTGCCACCAGTGCCACGACAGATCAGCCCCAGCATTTT.

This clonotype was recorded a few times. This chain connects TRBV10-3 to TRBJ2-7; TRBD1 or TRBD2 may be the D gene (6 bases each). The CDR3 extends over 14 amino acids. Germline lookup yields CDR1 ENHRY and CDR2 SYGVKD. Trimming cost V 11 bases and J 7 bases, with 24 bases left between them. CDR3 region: CAVPYAERGQEQYV. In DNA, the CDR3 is TGTGCCGTTCCATATGCAGAACGGGGGCAAGAGCAGTACGTC.

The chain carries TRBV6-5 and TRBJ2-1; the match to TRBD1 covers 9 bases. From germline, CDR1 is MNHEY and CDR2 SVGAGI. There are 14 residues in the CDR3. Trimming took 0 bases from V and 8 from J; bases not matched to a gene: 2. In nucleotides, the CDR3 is TGTGCCAGCAGTTACTCGGACAGGGGTGATGAGCAGTTCTTC. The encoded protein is CASSYSDRGDEQFF.

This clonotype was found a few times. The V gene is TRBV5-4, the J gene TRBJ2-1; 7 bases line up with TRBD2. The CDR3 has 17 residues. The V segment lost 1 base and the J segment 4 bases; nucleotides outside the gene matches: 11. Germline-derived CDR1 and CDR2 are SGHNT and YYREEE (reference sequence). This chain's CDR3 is CASSLRPSGEEYNEQFF. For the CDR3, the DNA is TGTGCCAGCAGCTTGCGTCCAAGCGGGGAGGAGTACAATGAGCAGTTCTTC.

The CDR3 protein is CASSLYGGGAVKTQYF. CDR3 coding DNA: TGTGCCAGCAGCTTGTACGGCGGGGGGGCCGTGAAGACCCAGTACTTC. V and J are TRBV5-6 and TRBJ2-5; 9 nucleotides match TRBD2. After removal of 1 base from V and 6 bases from J, the junction contained 10 bases not matched to a gene. The CDR3 is 16 amino acids. Germline assignment: CDR1 SGHDT and CDR2 YYEEEE. The whole variable domain, remainder taken from reference TRBV5-6 and TRBJ2-5, is DAGVTQSPTHLIKTRGQQVTLRCSPKSGHDTVSWYQQALGQGPQFIFQYYEEEERQRGNFPDRFSGHQFPNYSSELNVNALLLGDSALYLCASSLYGGGAVKTQYFGPGTRLLVL.

In DNA form, the CDR3 reads TGCGCCAGCAGCTCTCGTGGGCGGGCGGGAGTGTCGACCGGGGAGCTGTTTTTT. Its translation: CASSSRGRAGVSTGELFF. The chain uses TRBV5-1 and TRBJ2-2; 7 bases line up with TRBD2. The CDR3 sequence is 18 residues long. J was trimmed by 5 bases and V by 3 bases; bases with no gene match: 16. Germline V gene sequence: CDR1 SGHRS, CDR2 YFSETQ. The variable domain in full, with the rest retrieved from reference TRBV5-1 and TRBJ2-2, is KAGVTQTPRYLIKTRGQQVTLSCSPISGHRSVSWYQQTPGQGLQFLFEYFSETQRNKGNFPGRFSGRQFSNSRSEMNVSTLELGDSALYLCASSSRGRAGVSTGELFFGEGSRLTVL.

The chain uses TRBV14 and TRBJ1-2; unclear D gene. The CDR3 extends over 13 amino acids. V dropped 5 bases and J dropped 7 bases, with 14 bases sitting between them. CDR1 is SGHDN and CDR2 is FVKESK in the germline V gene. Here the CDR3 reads CASSSKVGIGYTF. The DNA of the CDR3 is TGTGCCAGCAGCTCCAAAGTAGGGATTGGCTACACCTTC.

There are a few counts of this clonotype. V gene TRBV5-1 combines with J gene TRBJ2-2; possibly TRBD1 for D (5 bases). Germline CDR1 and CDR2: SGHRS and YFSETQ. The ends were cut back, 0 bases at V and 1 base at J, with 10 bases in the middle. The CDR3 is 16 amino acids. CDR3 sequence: CASSLEAGLNTGELFF. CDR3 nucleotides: TGCGCCAGCAGCTTGGAAGCAGGGTTGAACACCGGGGAGCTGTTTTTT.